This TCR beta chain stems from a study of breast tumors, draining lymph nodes, adjacent tissues. V was clipped by 8 bases and J by 6 bases, with 13 bases between them. The CDR3 spans 13 residues. Per germline, CDR1 MNHNS and CDR2 SASEGT. For this clonotype: The antigen remains undetermined. A read error may explain this, as a much larger clone is one base away.

MiXCR was run by TCRdb on the multiplex PCR reads, yielding one entry per CDR3 protein. The top ten hold about 13% of the sample, which has about 25,000 distinct CDR3 sequences, less than 25% seen once. Findings and caveats of the study: The lymph node origin of tumor T cells was framed as consistent with a hypothesis, not demonstrated. Tumor TCR diversity was below lymph nodes but above nontumor tissue. Luminal-like breast cancer showed significantly greater tumor-nontumor repertoire similarity than basal-like breast cancer did. Findings are consistent with lymph node origin and intratumoral expansion of most tumor T cells.

This clonotype was obtained from a female donor with breast cancer. Some clones in this sample may be carry-over from other donors' samples. The J gene is TRBJ1-4, the V gene TRBV6-1, with D possibly being TRBD1 (6 bases). The sequencing input was breast tumor tissue. Here the CDR3 DNA reads TGTGCCAGCGGCCAGGACAGTCATGAAAAACTGTTTTTT. This translates into CASGQDSHEKLFF.